The 24 T cell receptor beta chains in this list originate from one sample, sequenced in a study of radiotherapy plus CTLA-4 blockade in lung cancer. Clones were sequenced by immunoSEQ multiplex PCR, and TCRdb holds only the in-frame ones, with some missing. The data hold about 59,000 clones, with 65% to 85% observed a single time. The sample here was peripheral blood, taken from a patient treated with radiotherapy plus ipilimumab. All receptors derive from a human donor with non-small cell lung cancer who had a complete response to radiotherapy plus ipilimumab.

The genes are TRBV7-2 and TRBJ2-7; 13 bases align to TRBD2. Germline V gene sequence: CDR1 SGHTA, CDR2 FQGNSA. J was trimmed by 3 bases and V by 6 bases; bases with no gene match: 5. The CDR3 has 15 residues. In DNA form, the CDR3 reads TGTGCCAGCAGAAGAGGACTAGCGGGGGACTACGAGCAGTACTTC. This encodes CASRRGLAGDYEQYF.

This clone was counted between two and nine times. The rearrangement joins TRBV10-3 to TRBJ1-5, with 7 bases aligning to TRBD1. The CDR3 spans 15 residues. Germline-derived CDR1 and CDR2 are ENHRY and SYGVKD. Trimming at V came to 3 bases and at J to 9 bases, leaving 11 bases not matched to a gene. In nucleotides, the CDR3 is TGTGCCATCAGTGAAGATCAGGGGGATTCGTCGCCCCAGCATTTT. Translation gives CAISEDQGDSSPQHF.

This clone was observed a few times. The rearrangement joins TRBV30 to TRBJ2-5; 7 bases line up with TRBD2. From germline, CDR1 is GTSNPN and CDR2 SVGIG (reference sequence). Losses at the gene ends were 2 bases for V and 11 bases for J; bases not matched to a gene: 11. The CDR3 contains 13 residues. The CDR3 nucleotides read TGTGCCTGGAGTATTGCGATGGGGGGGTCTCAGTACTTC. Its protein is CAWSIAMGGSQYF.

This chain links TRBV4-2 with TRBJ2-7; 12 bases line up with TRBD2. The trim removed 1 base at V and 2 bases at J, leaving 6 bases unmatched. Germline lookup yields CDR1 LGHNA and CDR2 YNFKEQ. The CDR3 is made up of 17 amino acids. For the CDR3, the DNA is TGTGCCAGCAGCCAAGTGAGGACTAGCGGGGCGACCTACGAGCAGTACTTC. Translating gives CASSQVRTSGATYEQYF.

Here the CDR3 reads CASSLDQGAGGYTF. The CDR3 nucleotides read TGTGCCAGCAGCTTAGACCAGGGGGCCGGGGGCTACACCTTC. V usage is TRBV7-2 and J usage is TRBJ1-2; 8 bases align to TRBD1. The germline V gene has CDR1 SGHTA and CDR2 FQGNSA. Trimming took 1 base from V and 8 from J; bases not matched to a gene: 6. This CDR3 comprises 14 residues.

Comments on this clone: At one boundary the junction diverges from the germline segment, which might be a read error. This rearrangement joins TRBV4-1 to TRBJ2-2; 10 bases map to TRBD1. Germline V gene data show CDR1 as MGHRA and CDR2 as YSYEKL. The CDR3 totals 14 residues. The CDR3 protein is CASSQDRGPGELFF. DNA of the CDR3: TGTGCCAGCAGCCAAGACAGGGGGCCCGGGGAGCTGTTTTTT.

This clone was observed a single time. The J gene is TRBJ2-7, the V gene TRBV7-6; D is perhaps TRBD2 (6 bases). There are 16 residues in the CDR3. Germline values: CDR1 SGHVS, CDR2 FNYEAQ. The V and J ends lost 1 base and 5 bases respectively, with 18 bases between them. Here the CDR3 reads CASSLGGGGDRHEQYF. The CDR3 DNA follows: TGTGCCAGCAGCTTAGGGGGTGGAGGGGATCGCCACGAGCAGTACTTC.

The rearrangement joins TRBV9 to TRBJ2-5, with 8 nucleotides matching TRBD2. The CDR3 runs to 16 residues. The V segment lost 0 bases and the J segment 4 bases; nucleotides outside the gene matches: 8. The germline CDR1 and CDR2 sequences are SGDLS and YYNGEE. The CDR3 loop reads CASSVAVGGGSETQYF. The DNA for the CDR3 is TGTGCCAGCAGCGTAGCGGTCGGGGGGGGGTCAGAGACCCAGTACTTC.

A single count supports this clone. CDR3 region: CASSDLYATNEKLFF. The DNA of the CDR3 is TGTGCCAGCAGTGATTTATATGCAACTAATGAAAAACTGTTTTTT. The rearrangement links TRBV25-1 to TRBJ1-4; D uncertain. Germline V lookup: CDR1 MGHDK, CDR2 SYGVNS. CDR3 length: 15 residues. Trimming removed 3 bases from V and 0 bases from J, with 8 bases in between.

This clone was counted only a few times. The chain combines TRBV10-3 with TRBJ1-5; TRBD1 matches at 8 bases. This CDR3 is 13 amino acids long. Germline V CDR1 and CDR2: ENHRY, SYGVKD. Trimming removed 8 bases from V and 6 bases from J; junction bases left unmatched: 6. CDR3 nucleotides: TGTGCCATCGGACAGGGACTCTTTCAGCCCCAGCATTTT. This encodes CAIGQGLFQPQHF.

This clone turned up a few times. V gene TRBV27 combines with J gene TRBJ2-7, with 10 bases fitting TRBD1. The CDR3 consists of 15 residues. V lost 2 bases to trimming and J lost 5 bases; unmatched junction nucleotides: 6. From germline, CDR1 is MNHEY and CDR2 SMNVEV (reference sequence). The CDR3 DNA reads as TGTGCCAGCAGTTTAACCCCGACAGGGGGCCACGAGCAGTACTTC. Encoded protein: CASSLTPTGGHEQYF.

V is TRBV4-1 and J is TRBJ2-7; D not resolved. V lost 2 bases and J lost 0, with 11 bases in between. This CDR3 region has 15 residues. Germline CDR1 is MGHRA and CDR2 is YSYEKL. The CDR3 region is CASSQSRSSSYEQYF. The CDR3 coding sequence is TGCGCCAGCAGCCAATCTAGATCTTCCTCCTACGAGCAGTACTTC.

This rearrangement joins TRBV2 to TRBJ2-3, with a tentative D call TRBD2 (7 bases). CDR3 length equals 10 residues. Trimming shortened V by 8 bases and J by 10 bases, and 10 bases separated the two germline ends. Germline V gene data show CDR1 as SNHLY and CDR2 as FYNNEI. DNA for the CDR3: TGTGCCAGCGGGGAGGGGGCGCAGTATTTT. Translation gives CASGEGAQYF.

The chain uses TRBV18 and TRBJ1-2; 8 bases are shared with TRBD1. CDR1 is KGHSH and CDR2 is LQKENI in the germline V gene. CDR3 size: 14 residues. V lost 4 bases and J lost 3; bases outside the gene matches: 4. The CDR3 region is CASSQGQGDYGYTF. The CDR3 region has the DNA TGTGCCAGCTCACAAGGACAGGGTGACTATGGCTACACCTTC.

The rearrangement uses TRBV5-6 and TRBJ1-5, with D maybe TRBD1 (5 bases). Germline V gene sequence: CDR1 SGHDT, CDR2 YYEEEE. The length of the CDR3 is 13 residues. The ends were cut back, 6 bases at V and 5 bases at J, with 12 bases in the middle. CDR3 sequence: CASTLGGDQPQHF. For the CDR3, the DNA is TGTGCCAGCACCCTGGGGGGAGATCAGCCCCAGCATTTT.

This clone was observed a handful of times. The V gene is TRBV6-1, the J gene TRBJ1-3; the D is unclear. Trimming removed 6 bases from V and 4 bases from J, with 7 bases in between. The CDR3 covers 12 residues. CDR1 and CDR2 (germline): MNHNS, SASEGT. This CDR3 reads CASSRRGNTIYF. The CDR3 bases are TGTGCCAGCAGCCGCAGGGGAAACACCATATATTTT.

The rearrangement joins TRBV7-2 to TRBJ2-7, with 8 bases identical to TRBD2. This CDR3 is built from 15 residues. In germline, CDR1 is SGHTA, CDR2 FQGNSA. The V and J ends lost 3 bases and 2 bases, in that order; junction bases with no gene match: 6. CDR3 region: CASSFSGKGTYEQYF. The CDR3 bases are TGTGCCAGCAGCTTTAGCGGGAAGGGCACCTACGAGCAGTACTTC.

The chain links TRBV30 to TRBJ1-5; 8 bases agree with TRBD1. Germline assignment: CDR1 GTSNPN and CDR2 SVGIG (reference sequence). The V gene end was trimmed by 6 bases and the J gene end by 0 bases; junction bases not matched to a gene: 7. CDR3 size: 15 residues. CDR3 sequence: CACRTGLVSNQPQHF. In nucleotides, the CDR3 is TGTGCCTGTCGGACAGGGCTGGTTAGCAATCAGCCCCAGCATTTT.

This chain joins TRBV5-4 and TRBJ2-7, with 7 bases aligning to TRBD2. V lost 0 bases and J lost 2; bases outside the gene matches: 5. The CDR3 runs to 15 residues. Germline V gene lookup returns CDR1 SGHNT and CDR2 YYREEE (reference sequence). The CDR3 region is CASSLGGGTPYEQYF. CDR3 coding DNA: TGTGCCAGCAGCTTGGGGGGGGGAACCCCCTACGAGCAGTACTTC.

The V gene is TRBV19, the J gene TRBJ2-1; 7 bases are shared with TRBD1. With V trimmed by 3 bases and J by 3 bases, 5 bases remained unmatched. Germline V gives CDR1 LNHDA, CDR2 SQIVND (reference sequence). CDR3 size: 15 residues. The chain's CDR3 is CASSIRDSYYNEQFF. The CDR3 DNA follows: TGTGCCAGTAGTATCCGGGACAGTTACTACAATGAGCAGTTCTTC. Using reference TRBV19 and TRBJ2-1 for the parts outside the CDR3, the full variable domain is DGGITQSPKYLFRKEGQNVTLSCEQNLNHDAMYWYRQDPGQGLRLIYYSQIVNDFQKGDIAEGYSVSREKKESFPLTVTSAQKNPTAFYLCASSIRDSYYNEQFFGPGTRLTVL.

This clone ranks as medium-sized. The chain joins TRBV10-2 to TRBJ1-5, with 7 bases matching TRBD1. Germline V gives CDR1 WSHSY, CDR2 SAAADI. The trim removed 5 bases at V and 2 bases at J, leaving 9 bases unmatched. The CDR3 sequence is 16 residues long. This CDR3 reads CASSRDRVGGNQPQHF. As DNA, the CDR3 is TGCGCCAGCAGTCGCGACAGGGTCGGCGGCAATCAGCCCCAGCATTTT.

A word on this clone: This specimen includes other DNA sequences encoding the same CDR3. V and J are TRBV7-2 and TRBJ2-1; D is possibly TRBD2 (7 bases). V was trimmed by 4 bases and J by 3 bases, leaving 10 bases between them. The CDR3 extends over 14 amino acids. Germline CDR1 is SGHTA and CDR2 is FQGNSA. CDR3 nucleotides: TGTGCCAGCAGCTCAGGGGACTACTACAATGAGCAGTTCTTC. This sequence encodes CASSSGDYYNEQFF.

J is TRBJ2-1 and V is TRBV11-3, with TRBD2 matching over 8 bases. The CDR3 runs to 15 residues. Trimming removed 5 bases from V and 3 bases from J; junction bases left unmatched: 6. Germline V gene data show CDR1 as SGHNT and CDR2 as YENEEA. The CDR3 reads CASSPRAGGYNEQFF. The CDR3 DNA is TGTGCCAGCAGCCCCCGGGCGGGAGGCTACAATGAGCAGTTCTTC.

This clone is classed as medium-sized. This chain joins TRBV5-1 and TRBJ2-7; 7 bases line up with TRBD1. Unmatched junction bases numbered 4, after V lost 2 bases and J lost 2 bases. The germline V gene has CDR1 SGHRS and CDR2 YFSETQ. This CDR3 has 14 residues. The CDR3 DNA is TGCGCCAGCAGCTTAGGGACAGATACCTACGAGCAGTACTTC. Amino acids: CASSLGTDTYEQYF.